This T cell receptor (beta chain) is drawn from a study of blood T cell repertoires in COVID-19. In assigning cohorts, the study relied on participant-reported clinical history. Either two negative PCRs, clearance, or symptom resolution qualified Cohort 3 donors as recovered. Germline V gene lookup returns CDR1 MNHEY and CDR2 SMNVEV (reference sequence). V was pared by 2 bases and J by 4 bases, with 10 bases of the junction left unmatched. This CDR3 is 16 amino acids long. Libraries were prepared by immunoSEQ multiplex PCR; TCRdb keeps only in-frame clonotypes and omits some of them. Counted here are some 300,000 clones, around 86% occurring once; the ten biggest clones make up less than 4.5%.

This chain joins TRBV27 and TRBJ1-2; 7 nucleotides line up with TRBD1. The sample taken for sequencing was PBMCs or T cells enriched from blood (not recorded which). This clonotype was sampled from a man in his thirties or forties who had recovered from COVID-19. CDR3 DNA: TGTGCCAGCAGTTTAAGGGACCCAGGGGGGTTCTATGGCTACACCTTC. Translation: CASSLRDPGGFYGYTF.